The rows below give T cell receptor beta chains drawn from one sample of a study of regulatory T cells in long-lasting Graves disease. TCRdb analysed the multiplex PCR reads with MiXCR anew, one entry per CDR3 protein. The top ten hold about a fifth of the sample, which has hundreds of thousands of distinct CDR3 sequences, 15% to 17% seen once. The sequenced sample was peripheral blood mononuclear cells (PBMCs), obtained at new diagnosis, from a patient treated with antithyroid drugs. Receptors originate from a female donor with Graves disease. CDR3s include the opening cysteine and the closing phenylalanine or tryptophan. The order of the fields is clone size, V gene, J gene, D gene, CDR3 DNA, CDR3 protein. The D gene is left open where the match is weak. Clone size is shown for a subset of rows, as once, few, many or a class of expanded clone.

>many|TRBV12-3/TRBV12-4|TRBJ1-2|NA
TGTGCCAGCAAGCCCGGAAACAGAAATTTCTATGGCTACACCTTC
CASKPGNRNFYGYTF
>few|TRBV6-2/TRBV6-3|TRBJ2-1|NA
TGTGCCAGCAGGGGAACCTACAATGAGCAGTTCTTC
CASRGTYNEQFF
>NA|TRBV7-9|TRBJ1-1|NA
TGTGCCAGCAGCGCAGGGCTTGGTGAAGCTTTCTTT
CASSAGLGEAFF
>many|TRBV7-7|TRBJ2-5|NA
TGTGCCAGCAGCTCCAGGGTCCAGGGAGAGACCCAGTACTTC
CASSSRVQGETQYF
>many|TRBV18|TRBJ1-2|NA
TGTGCCAGCTCACCAGAGGGAGACTATGGCTACACCTTC
CASSPEGDYGYTF
>many|TRBV2|TRBJ1-2|TRBD1
TGTGCCAGCAGCCGGGACAGGGACTTTTATGGCTACACCTTC
CASSRDRDFYGYTF
>many|TRBV5-1|TRBJ1-2|NA
TGCGCCAGCAGCTTGGAGGACAGTAACTATGGCTACACCTTC
CASSLEDSNYGYTF
>few|TRBV10-3|TRBJ2-3|NA
TGTGCCATCAGCGGGGAGGGGGCCACGCAGTATTTT
CAISGEGATQYF
>NA|TRBV19|TRBJ1-2|NA
TGTGCCAGTAGTACCTTTGATGGCTACACCTTC
CASSTFDGYTF
>NA|TRBV20-1|TRBJ2-7|TRBD2
TGCAGTGCTAGCGGCGGGAGGGTGTCCTACGAGCAGTACTTC
CSASGGRVSYEQYF
>many|TRBV6-1|TRBJ1-4|NA
TGTGCCAGCAGAGCCCCGGGACACCCGGCAACTAATGAAAAACTGTTTTTT
CASRAPGHPATNEKLFF
>NA|TRBV28|TRBJ1-5|NA
TGTGCCAGCAGTATTGGGACAATCATAAGCAATCAGCCCCAGCATTTT
CASSIGTIISNQPQHF
>many|TRBV27|TRBJ1-1|NA
TGTGCCAGCAACGTGGGCACTGAAGCTTTCTTT
CASNVGTEAFF
>many|TRBV4-3|TRBJ2-7|TRBD2
TGCGCCAGCAGCCAAGAGGGGACTAGCGGAATATACGAGCAGTACTTC
CASSQEGTSGIYEQYF
>NA|TRBV18|TRBJ2-1|NA
TGTGCCAGCTCACCACCAGCAGGGCTAGATGAGCAGTTCTTC
CASSPPAGLDEQFF
>few|TRBV4-1|TRBJ2-7|NA
TGCGCCAGCAGCCAAGATCCCGCCCCAGGGAGGAACGAGCAGTACTTC
CASSQDPAPGRNEQYF
>many|TRBV5-1|TRBJ2-1|NA
TGCGCCAGCAGCTCACAACCTTTAGCGGAGAGCTCCTACAATGAGCAGTTCTTC
CASSSQPLAESSYNEQFF
>NA|TRBV13|TRBJ2-1|NA
TGTGCCAGCAGCTTCTATGGGGGGGGCTATTCAGGGGAGCAGTTCTTC
CASSFYGGGYSGEQFF
>many|TRBV20-1|TRBJ2-7|NA
TGCAGTGCTAGAGGTTTCCAGTCGTACGAGCAGTACTTC
CSARGFQSYEQYF
>few|TRBV13|TRBJ2-7|NA
TGTGCCAGCAGGTCCAGCCAAGGGGGCGAGCAGTACTTC
CASRSSQGGEQYF
>many|TRBV6-1|TRBJ2-5|NA
TGTGCCAGCAGTCCTCCGGGGACCCAGTACTTC
CASSPPGTQYF
>many|TRBV20-1|TRBJ2-3|TRBD2
TGCAGTGCGTCGACTAGCGGGGGGACTAGCACAGATACGCAGTATTTT
CSASTSGGTSTDTQYF
>NA|TRBV10-3|TRBJ2-3|TRBD1
TGTGCCATCAAATTGGACAGGACCACAGATACGCAGTATTTT
CAIKLDRTTDTQYF
>NA|TRBV6-2/TRBV6-3|TRBJ1-4|TRBD1
TGTGCCAGCAGTTACTCCGGGACAGGGTTTGAAAAACTGTTTTTT
CASSYSGTGFEKLFF
>few|TRBV7-9|TRBJ1-4|NA
TGTGTCAGCAGCTTACGAGGGGCAACTAATGAAAAACTGTTTTTT
CVSSLRGATNEKLFF
>NA|TRBV29-1|TRBJ2-2|NA
TGCAGCGCCACCATGGGCGGGACCGGGGAGCTGTTTTTT
CSATMGGTGELFF
>many|TRBV4-1|TRBJ1-4|NA
TGCGCCAGCAGCCAAGATCGGACTGCGGGTAGGGGTGAAAAACTGTTTTTT
CASSQDRTAGRGEKLFF
>many|TRBV27|TRBJ2-1|TRBD1
TGTGCCAGCAGCCCTCTAAGACAGGGGGCCTATGAGCAGTTCTTC
CASSPLRQGAYEQFF
>many|TRBV11-2|TRBJ1-5|NA
TGTGCCAGCAGCTTAGAACGCAATCAGCCCCAGCATTTT
CASSLERNQPQHF